These 19 T cell receptor beta chains originate from one sample sequenced in a study of control samples from healthy donors and cancer patients. Clones were sequenced by immunoSEQ multiplex PCR, and TCRdb holds only the in-frame ones, with some missing. The table lists 30,000 to 35,000 clones, roughly 94% of them singletons. Sequencing was performed on blood. The receptor set was obtained from a man in his 60s in good health.

This rearrangement joins TRBV6-5 to TRBJ1-5; D call uncertain. V lost 4 bases, J lost 5 bases, and 9 bases lay in between. The CDR3 sequence is 13 residues long. The germline CDR1 and CDR2 sequences are MNHEY and SVGAGI. The CDR3 coding sequence is TGTGCCAGCAGTTCCCTGAGGGATCAGCCCCAGCATTTT. Its translation: CASSSLRDQPQHF.

The table lists this clone with a few counts. V is TRBV15 and J is TRBJ1-5, with D unresolved. The germline CDR1 and CDR2 sequences are LNHNV and YYDKDF (reference sequence). This CDR3 comprises 16 residues. V was pared by 1 base and J by 9 bases, with 19 bases between. The chain's CDR3 is CATSRALDRSNWPQHF. The CDR3 DNA reads as TGTGCCACCAGCAGAGCCCTGGACCGCTCAAATTGGCCCCAGCATTTT.

The genes are TRBV19 and TRBJ1-2; 11 bases fit TRBD1. Unmatched junction bases numbered 6, after V lost 3 bases and J lost 3 bases. The germline gives CDR1 LNHDA, CDR2 SQIVND (reference sequence). The CDR3 contains 16 residues. The CDR3 loop reads CASSIGRTGGYYGYTF. CDR3 coding DNA: TGTGCCAGTAGTATCGGTCGGACAGGGGGCTACTATGGCTACACCTTC.

The chain couples TRBV3-1 (or the pseudogene TRBV3-2) to TRBJ1-6; 9 bases line up with TRBD1. Losses at the gene ends were 1 base for V and 10 bases for J; bases not matched to a gene: 2. The CDR3 extends over 14 amino acids. Germline V lookup: CDR1 LGHDT, CDR2 YNNKEL (reference sequence). The CDR3 DNA follows: TGTGCCAGCAGCCAAGGGACAGGGGTCTCACCCCTCCACTTT. Encoded protein: CASSQGTGVSPLHF.

CDR3 loop: CASSSGRNNSPLHF. In nucleotides, the CDR3 is TGTGCCAGCAGCTCCGGACGGAATAATTCACCCCTCCACTTT. The chain uses TRBV7-3 and TRBJ1-6, with D unclear. V was shortened by 4 bases and J by 5 bases, with 9 bases between the two germline ends. Germline CDR1 is SGHTA and CDR2 is FQGTGA. There are 14 residues in the CDR3.

A few counts support this clone. This chain connects TRBV4-3 to TRBJ1-2; TRBD1 matches at 7 bases. Germline V gene lookup returns CDR1 LGHNA and CDR2 YSLEER. The CDR3 has 16 amino acids. V was pared by 1 base and J by 4 bases, with 9 bases of the junction left unmatched. CDR3 nucleotide sequence: TGCGCCAGCAGCCAAGGGGCTATGGGGACAGCCTATGGCTACACCTTC. This encodes CASSQGAMGTAYGYTF.

This chain connects TRBV5-6 to TRBJ2-5; TRBD1 matches 10 bases. Per germline, CDR1 SGHDT and CDR2 YYEEEE. The CDR3 is made up of 16 amino acids. V gave up 4 bases and J gave up 5 bases; unmatched junction bases: 11. In nucleotides, the CDR3 is TGTGCCAGCAGCACTGTCGGGACAGGGGTAAAGGAGACCCAGTACTTC. It encodes CASSTVGTGVKETQYF.

J is TRBJ2-3 and V is TRBV3-1 (or the pseudogene TRBV3-2), with a possible D match to TRBD2 (6 bases). V lost 4 bases and J lost 4, with 18 bases in between. Germline V gene sequence: CDR1 LGHDT, CDR2 YNNKEL (reference sequence). This CDR3 has 16 residues. CDR3 bases: TGTGCCAGCAGCCCCCAGGTGGCGGGGAGAGCAGATACGCAGTATTTT. Its protein product is CASSPQVAGRADTQYF.

This chain uses TRBV30 with TRBJ2-7; the match to TRBD1 covers 7 bases. The CDR3 runs to 14 residues. Germline V gene data show CDR1 as GTSNPN and CDR2 as SVGIG (reference sequence). V was clipped by 0 bases and J by 5 bases; unmatched bases: 7. The CDR3 region has the DNA TGTGCCTGGAGTGTAGCCAGGGGGATCAACGAGCAGTACTTC. Its translation is CAWSVARGINEQYF.

The chain carries TRBV9 and TRBJ2-1; 8 bases align to TRBD2. The CDR3 is made up of 16 amino acids. CDR1 and CDR2 (germline): SGDLS, YYNGEE. V shed 1 base and J 3 bases; nucleotides not matched to a gene: 6. CDR3 protein: CASSVYAGGFYNEQFF. DNA of the CDR3: TGTGCCAGCAGCGTATACGCGGGGGGCTTCTACAATGAGCAGTTCTTC.

The J gene is TRBJ1-2, the V gene TRBV5-1, with a possible D match to TRBD1 (6 bases). Germline CDR1 reads SGHRS; CDR2 reads YFSETQ. CDR3 size: 15 residues. The V gene lost 4 bases and the J gene lost 8 bases, with 21 bases spanning the gap. The CDR3 coding sequence is TGCGCCAGCAGCCGGGAGCAGGGGCAGGCGAAAGGCTACACCTTC. Translating gives CASSREQGQAKGYTF.

This chain links TRBV28 with TRBJ2-3, with D hard to call. The CDR3 runs to 19 residues. CDR1 is MDHEN and CDR2 is SYDVKM in the germline V gene. V shed 3 bases and J shed 2 bases, with 24 bases lying between them. CDR3 nucleotide sequence: TGTGCCAGCAGTTTCCCACCCCGACTTTCCACCCACCCCACAGATACGCAGTATTTT. Translation: CASSFPPRLSTHPTDTQYF.

This sequence joins TRBV29-1 and TRBJ1-1; TRBD1 matches at 12 bases. Germline V gene sequence: CDR1 SQVTM, CDR2 ANQGSEA. The CDR3 runs 16 residues. V was clipped by 5 bases and J by 0 bases; unmatched bases: 7. CDR3 loop: CSVRDRGRNLNTEAFF. The CDR3 bases are TGCAGCGTTAGGGACAGGGGGCGCAATCTGAACACTGAAGCTTTCTTT. Full variable domain (missing parts from reference TRBV29-1 and TRBJ1-1): SAVISQKPSRDICQRGTSLTIQCQVDSQVTMMFWYRQQPGQSLTLIATANQGSEATYESGFVIDKFPISRPNLTFSTLTVSNMSPEDSSIYLCSVRDRGRNLNTEAFFGQGTRLTVV.

V usage is TRBV19 and J usage is TRBJ1-5; 7 bases fit TRBD1. V trimming: 3 bases; J trimming: 6 bases; junction bases outside the gene matches: 14. CDR3 length: 17 residues. Germline loops: CDR1 LNHDA, CDR2 SQIVND (reference sequence). CDR3 sequence: CASSMGRQGVKVQPQHF. The CDR3, as DNA: TGTGCCAGTAGTATGGGTCGGCAGGGGGTAAAAGTTCAGCCCCAGCATTTT.

The rearrangement uses TRBV2 and TRBJ1-6; D is ambiguous. V was cut by 8 bases and J by 9 bases, with 26 bases left in between. Looked up from germline, CDR1 is SNHLY and CDR2 is FYNNEI. This CDR3 region has 17 residues. The CDR3 reads CASSVNTAATGGSPLHF. CDR3 DNA sequence: TGTGCCAGCTCCGTAAATACTGCGGCTACGGGTGGTTCACCCCTCCACTTT.

The CDR3 DNA follows: TGCGCCAGCAGGCCGACAGGGTTTCAAGAGACCCAGTACTTC. It yields the protein CASRPTGFQETQYF. V usage is TRBV5-1 and J usage is TRBJ2-5; 7 bases are a match to TRBD1. This CDR3 has 14 amino acids. Per the germline V gene, CDR1 is SGHRS and CDR2 is YFSETQ. Trimming cost V 5 bases and J 2 bases; bases outside gene matches: 6.

V is TRBV2 and J is TRBJ1-3, with 10 bases identical to TRBD1. Germline V gene lookup returns CDR1 SNHLY and CDR2 FYNNEI. The CDR3 length is 14 residues. V lost 8 bases and J lost 3; bases outside the gene matches: 4. For the CDR3, the DNA is TGTGCCAGCGGAGGACAGGGGGTTGGAAACACCATATATTTT. Its translation is CASGGQGVGNTIYF.

This chain connects TRBV7-8 to TRBJ2-7, with 8 bases identical to TRBD2. CDR3 length: 15 residues. Trimming removed 5 bases from V and 4 bases from J; junction bases left unmatched: 10. Per germline, CDR1 SGHVS and CDR2 FQNEAQ. The CDR3 here is CASSLRLVAGYEQYF. CDR3 bases: TGTGCCAGCAGCCTAAGGTTGGTAGCGGGGTACGAGCAGTACTTC.

The rearrangement uses TRBV6-5 and TRBJ1-5, with no clear D. CDR1 is MNHEY, CDR2 SVGAGI, per germline. Trimming stripped 6 bases from V and 0 bases from J, with 6 bases between. The CDR3 has 13 amino acids. This CDR3 is CASRRYSNQPQHF. In nucleotides, the CDR3 is TGTGCCAGCAGGCGATATAGCAATCAGCCCCAGCATTTT.